Listed below are T cell receptor beta chains from one sample, sequenced in a study of beta chain features in type 1 diabetes. Repertoires were generated with immunoSEQ multiplex PCR, while TCRdb's copy carries only in-frame clones and drops some. This sample has around 40,000 clones; roughly 68% occur once, and the top ten carry about 2%. The sample consisted of Tregs from blood. The source of these receptors is a woman aged 18-35 years with type 1 diabetes. Both conserved end residues are part of each CDR3. The order of the fields is J gene, clone size, D gene, V gene, CDR3 protein, CDR3 DNA. The D gene is left open where the match is weak. A clone size is listed for some rows: how often the clone was seen (once, few, many), or a class if it is expanded.

J: TRBJ2-7; size: NA; D: TRBD1; V: TRBV28; CDR3: CASSDRGPYEQYF; DNA: TGTGCCAGCAGCGACAGGGGGCCCTACGAGCAGTACTTC
J: TRBJ2-7; size: NA; D: NA; V: TRBV5-1; CDR3: CASSSLYEQYF; DNA: TGCGCCAGCAGCTCTTTATACGAGCAGTACTTC
J: TRBJ2-7; size: NA; D: NA; V: TRBV9; CDR3: CASSASRGSVYEQYF; DNA: TGTGCCAGCAGCGCCTCGAGGGGGTCCGTTTACGAGCAGTACTTC
J: TRBJ2-6; size: NA; D: TRBD1; V: TRBV7-9; CDR3: CASSSGTGSSGANVLTF; DNA: TGTGCCAGCAGTTCCGGGACAGGGAGCTCTGGGGCCAACGTCCTGACTTTC
J: TRBJ2-6; size: NA; D: NA; V: TRBV2; CDR3: CASRSSSGANVLTF; DNA: TGTGCCAGCCGCTCCAGCTCTGGGGCCAACGTCCTGACTTTC
J: TRBJ2-2; size: few; D: TRBD2; V: TRBV29-1; CDR3: CSVGRESASTGELFF; DNA: TGCAGCGTCGGGAGGGAGTCGGCGAGCACCGGGGAGCTGTTTTTT
J: TRBJ1-5; size: few; D: TRBD1; V: TRBV5-1; CDR3: CASSLGTGGNQPQHF; DNA: TGTGCCAGCAGCTTGGGGACAGGGGGCAATCAGCCCCAGCATTTT
J: TRBJ1-6; size: NA; D: NA; V: TRBV27; CDR3: CASCRGTGSASPLHF; DNA: TGTGCCAGCTGCCGGGGGACGGGTTCTGCTTCTCCCCTCCACTTT
J: TRBJ2-3; size: NA; D: NA; V: TRBV7-2; CDR3: CASSIGRQYF; DNA: TGTGCCAGCAGCATCGGTCGCCAGTATTTT
J: TRBJ1-5; size: NA; D: NA; V: TRBV4-3; CDR3: CASSPGGAVNQPQHF; DNA: TGCGCCAGCAGCCCAGGAGGGGCTGTGAATCAGCCCCAGCATTTT
J: TRBJ2-5; size: NA; D: TRBD2; V: TRBV7-2; CDR3: CASSTGLAGGLQETQYF; DNA: TGTGCCAGCAGCACAGGACTAGCGGGGGGCCTCCAAGAGACCCAGTACTTC
J: TRBJ2-5; size: NA; D: TRBD2; V: TRBV7-2; CDR3: CASSRTLSGSGEQYF; DNA: TGTGCCAGCAGCCGTACTTTGAGCGGGAGCGGTGAGCAGTACTTC
J: TRBJ1-1; size: NA; D: NA; V: TRBV5-1; CDR3: CAGSRDTTNTEAFF; DNA: TGCGCCGGCAGCAGAGACACAACGAACACTGAAGCTTTCTTT
J: TRBJ2-7; size: NA; D: NA; V: TRBV5-1; CDR3: CASSLFQRAYEQYF; DNA: TGCGCCAGCAGCTTATTCCAGCGGGCCTACGAGCAGTACTTC
J: TRBJ2-1; size: NA; D: TRBD1; V: TRBV5-1; CDR3: CASSVNPGQGNNEQFF; DNA: TGCGCCAGCAGCGTGAACCCGGGACAGGGAAACAATGAGCAGTTCTTC
J: TRBJ1-5; size: NA; D: NA; V: TRBV10-3; CDR3: CAISDPGGGQPQHF; DNA: TGTGCCATCAGTGACCCCGGGGGGGGTCAGCCCCAGCATTTT
J: TRBJ1-1; size: NA; D: TRBD1; V: TRBV5-1; CDR3: CASSHRDRPLSNTEAFF; DNA: TGCGCCAGCAGCCACCGGGACAGGCCTCTCTCGAACACTGAAGCTTTCTTT
J: TRBJ2-7; size: few; D: TRBD2; V: TRBV7-8; CDR3: CASGRALDYEQYF; DNA: TGTGCCAGCGGGAGGGCATTGGACTACGAGCAGTACTTC
J: TRBJ2-5; size: NA; D: NA; V: TRBV11-1; CDR3: CASSDRETQYF; DNA: TGTGCCAGCAGCGATAGAGAGACCCAGTACTTC
J: TRBJ2-3; size: NA; D: TRBD2; V: TRBV19; CDR3: CASSGLAGDTQYF; DNA: TGTGCCAGTAGTGGACTAGCAGGAGATACGCAGTATTTT
J: TRBJ1-1; size: once; D: NA; V: TRBV7-9; CDR3: CASSLAAGAFF; DNA: TGTGCCAGCAGCTTAGCCGCGGGAGCTTTCTTT
J: TRBJ2-1; size: NA; D: TRBD2; V: TRBV19; CDR3: CASTESGRTSSYNEQFF; DNA: TGTGCCAGTACAGAATCTGGGCGGACTAGCTCCTACAATGAGCAGTTCTTC
J: TRBJ2-1; size: NA; D: TRBD1; V: TRBV10-3; CDR3: CAISERDSSYNEQFF; DNA: TGTGCCATCAGTGAACGGGACAGCTCCTACAATGAGCAGTTCTTC
J: TRBJ2-5; size: NA; D: TRBD2; V: TRBV4-3; CDR3: CASSPHQTSGTETQYF; DNA: TGCGCCAGCAGCCCACACCAGACTAGCGGGACGGAGACCCAGTACTTC
J: TRBJ1-4; size: NA; D: NA; V: TRBV30; CDR3: CAWSVGAGWNEKLFF; DNA: TGTGCCTGGAGTGTAGGAGCAGGGTGGAATGAAAAACTGTTTTTT
J: TRBJ2-1; size: NA; D: TRBD2; V: TRBV18; CDR3: CASSPRKSGGSSYNEQFF; DNA: TGTGCCAGCTCACCACGGAAAAGCGGGGGGAGCTCCTACAATGAGCAGTTCTTC
J: TRBJ2-1; size: NA; D: NA; V: TRBV30; CDR3: CASGADIDEQFF; DNA: TGTGCCTCGGGAGCAGATATCGATGAGCAGTTCTTC
J: TRBJ2-6; size: NA; D: NA; V: TRBV2; CDR3: CASIWFLTDSYYSGANVLTF; DNA: TGTGCCAGCATTTGGTTTTTGACGGACAGTTACTACTCTGGGGCCAACGTCCTGACTTTC
J: TRBJ2-7; size: few; D: NA; V: TRBV18; CDR3: CASSPLPGESSYEQYF; DNA: TGTGCCAGCTCACCACTTCCGGGGGAGAGCTCCTACGAGCAGTACTTC
J: TRBJ1-4; size: NA; D: TRBD1; V: TRBV11-3; CDR3: CASSLVSTGSEKLFF; DNA: TGTGCCAGCAGCTTAGTCTCGACAGGGAGCGAAAAACTGTTTTTT
J: TRBJ2-3; size: few; D: NA; V: TRBV10-3; CDR3: CAISESAGDTQYF; DNA: TGTGCCATCAGTGAGTCTGCGGGGGATACGCAGTATTTT
J: TRBJ1-1; size: NA; D: NA; V: TRBV29-1; CDR3: CSVKTATGLPEAFF; DNA: TGCAGCGTTAAAACCGCGACAGGTCTTCCTGAAGCTTTCTTT
J: TRBJ2-7; size: NA; D: NA; V: TRBV5-1; CDR3: CASSPDLIRGQYF; DNA: TGCGCCAGCAGCCCGGACTTGATCCGGGGGCAGTACTTC
J: TRBJ1-2; size: few; D: NA; V: TRBV7-9; CDR3: CASSWGLVGYGYTF; DNA: TGTGCCAGCAGCTGGGGACTGGTCGGGTATGGCTACACCTTC
J: TRBJ2-7; size: few; D: NA; V: TRBV7-3; CDR3: CASSLWGREQYF; DNA: TGTGCCAGCAGCTTATGGGGCCGCGAGCAGTACTTC
J: TRBJ1-4; size: NA; D: NA; V: TRBV6-4; CDR3: CASRAGREKLFF; DNA: TGTGCCAGCAGGGCAGGGCGGGAAAAACTGTTTTTT
J: TRBJ2-1; size: NA; D: TRBD2; V: TRBV19; CDR3: CASTTGGALTNEQFF; DNA: TGTGCCAGTACGACGGGGGGGGCCCTTACCAATGAGCAGTTCTTC
J: TRBJ2-7; size: NA; D: TRBD1; V: TRBV27; CDR3: CASRGTGSSEQYF; DNA: TGTGCCAGCAGGGGGACAGGGAGCTCCGAGCAGTACTTC
J: TRBJ2-7; size: NA; D: TRBD1; V: TRBV19; CDR3: CASNWGQGASEQYF; DNA: TGTGCCAGTAATTGGGGACAGGGGGCCTCCGAGCAGTACTTC
J: TRBJ2-1; size: few; D: TRBD2; V: TRBV7-2; CDR3: CASSSLAGGQEFF; DNA: TGTGCCAGCAGCTCACTAGCGGGGGGGCAGGAGTTCTTC
J: TRBJ2-7; size: NA; D: NA; V: TRBV19; CDR3: CASSTTSTGSYEQYF; DNA: TGTGCCAGTAGCACGACTTCGACGGGGTCCTACGAGCAGTACTTC
J: TRBJ2-7; size: NA; D: TRBD2; V: TRBV6-5; CDR3: CASSYSLGGGAYEQYF; DNA: TGTGCCAGCAGTTACTCACTCGGGGGGGGAGCCTACGAGCAGTACTTC
J: TRBJ2-1; size: NA; D: TRBD2; V: TRBV10-3; CDR3: CATLREGVDSSDANEQFF; DNA: TGTGCCACTTTGCGGGAGGGCGTCGATTCTTCTGACGCCAATGAGCAGTTCTTC
J: TRBJ2-7; size: few; D: TRBD2; V: TRBV28; CDR3: CASSRLAGGLSYEQYF; DNA: TGTGCCAGCAGTCGACTAGCGGGAGGGCTCTCCTACGAGCAGTACTTC
J: TRBJ2-7; size: NA; D: NA; V: TRBV2; CDR3: CASSEIGPAAYEQYF; DNA: TGTGCCAGCAGTGAAATTGGGCCGGCTGCCTACGAGCAGTACTTC
J: TRBJ2-6; size: few; D: TRBD2; V: TRBV19; CDR3: CASRSLAGVASGANVLTF; DNA: TGTGCCAGTAGAAGTCTAGCGGGGGTCGCCTCTGGGGCCAACGTCCTGACTTTC
J: TRBJ2-3; size: NA; D: TRBD2; V: TRBV7-3; CDR3: CASSPGLAGGPRYSDTQYF; DNA: TGTGCCAGCAGCCCCGGACTAGCGGGAGGGCCCCGATACTCAGATACGCAGTATTTT
J: TRBJ2-3; size: once; D: TRBD2; V: TRBV10-1; CDR3: CASSDRGGGLDTQYF; DNA: TGCGCCAGCAGTGACCGCGGCGGGGGTCTGGATACGCAGTATTTT
J: TRBJ2-2; size: NA; D: TRBD2; V: TRBV27; CDR3: CASRTSGSAGELFF; DNA: TGTGCCAGCAGGACTAGCGGGAGCGCCGGGGAGCTGTTTTTT
J: TRBJ2-5; size: NA; D: TRBD2; V: TRBV13; CDR3: CASSPRSFGAGVRQETQYF; DNA: TGTGCCAGCAGCCCCCGGAGTTTCGGGGCGGGGGTCCGCCAAGAGACCCAGTACTTC
J: TRBJ2-7; size: NA; D: NA; V: TRBV5-4; CDR3: CASSSRGNEQYF; DNA: TGTGCCAGCAGCTCCCGAGGAAACGAGCAGTACTTC
J: TRBJ2-2; size: few; D: NA; V: TRBV6-6; CDR3: CASIDYLDRELFF; DNA: TGTGCCAGCATAGACTACCTGGACCGGGAGCTGTTTTTT
J: TRBJ2-4; size: few; D: NA; V: TRBV11-2; CDR3: CASRSVLGIQYF; DNA: TGTGCCAGCAGAAGCGTATTGGGCATTCAGTACTTC
J: TRBJ2-1; size: once; D: TRBD2; V: TRBV7-2; CDR3: CASSSRAGAAYNEQFF; DNA: TGTGCCAGCAGCTCTAGAGCGGGGGCCGCCTACAATGAGCAGTTCTTC
J: TRBJ2-1; size: NA; D: NA; V: TRBV6-1; CDR3: CASSEWASYNEQFF; DNA: TGTGCCAGCAGTGAATGGGCATCCTACAATGAGCAGTTCTTC
J: TRBJ2-2; size: few; D: NA; V: TRBV6-6; CDR3: CASNRGRGSVGELFF; DNA: TGTGCCAGCAACCGCGGCCGGGGGTCTGTCGGGGAGCTGTTTTTT
J: TRBJ1-4; size: NA; D: NA; V: TRBV11-2; CDR3: CASSLVLNEKLFF; DNA: TGTGCCAGCAGCTTAGTTCTTAATGAAAAACTGTTTTTT
J: TRBJ2-7; size: NA; D: NA; V: TRBV5-1; CDR3: CASSHGQTASYEQYF; DNA: TGCGCCAGCAGCCACGGACAGACGGCCTCCTACGAGCAGTACTTC
J: TRBJ2-1; size: few; D: NA; V: TRBV9; CDR3: CASSVTGSSYNEQFF; DNA: TGTGCCAGCAGCGTAACGGGGAGCTCCTACAATGAGCAGTTCTTC
J: TRBJ2-5; size: once; D: TRBD2; V: TRBV6-5; CDR3: CASSGAGPYQETQYF; DNA: TGTGCCAGCAGCGGAGCGGGACCGTACCAAGAGACCCAGTACTTC